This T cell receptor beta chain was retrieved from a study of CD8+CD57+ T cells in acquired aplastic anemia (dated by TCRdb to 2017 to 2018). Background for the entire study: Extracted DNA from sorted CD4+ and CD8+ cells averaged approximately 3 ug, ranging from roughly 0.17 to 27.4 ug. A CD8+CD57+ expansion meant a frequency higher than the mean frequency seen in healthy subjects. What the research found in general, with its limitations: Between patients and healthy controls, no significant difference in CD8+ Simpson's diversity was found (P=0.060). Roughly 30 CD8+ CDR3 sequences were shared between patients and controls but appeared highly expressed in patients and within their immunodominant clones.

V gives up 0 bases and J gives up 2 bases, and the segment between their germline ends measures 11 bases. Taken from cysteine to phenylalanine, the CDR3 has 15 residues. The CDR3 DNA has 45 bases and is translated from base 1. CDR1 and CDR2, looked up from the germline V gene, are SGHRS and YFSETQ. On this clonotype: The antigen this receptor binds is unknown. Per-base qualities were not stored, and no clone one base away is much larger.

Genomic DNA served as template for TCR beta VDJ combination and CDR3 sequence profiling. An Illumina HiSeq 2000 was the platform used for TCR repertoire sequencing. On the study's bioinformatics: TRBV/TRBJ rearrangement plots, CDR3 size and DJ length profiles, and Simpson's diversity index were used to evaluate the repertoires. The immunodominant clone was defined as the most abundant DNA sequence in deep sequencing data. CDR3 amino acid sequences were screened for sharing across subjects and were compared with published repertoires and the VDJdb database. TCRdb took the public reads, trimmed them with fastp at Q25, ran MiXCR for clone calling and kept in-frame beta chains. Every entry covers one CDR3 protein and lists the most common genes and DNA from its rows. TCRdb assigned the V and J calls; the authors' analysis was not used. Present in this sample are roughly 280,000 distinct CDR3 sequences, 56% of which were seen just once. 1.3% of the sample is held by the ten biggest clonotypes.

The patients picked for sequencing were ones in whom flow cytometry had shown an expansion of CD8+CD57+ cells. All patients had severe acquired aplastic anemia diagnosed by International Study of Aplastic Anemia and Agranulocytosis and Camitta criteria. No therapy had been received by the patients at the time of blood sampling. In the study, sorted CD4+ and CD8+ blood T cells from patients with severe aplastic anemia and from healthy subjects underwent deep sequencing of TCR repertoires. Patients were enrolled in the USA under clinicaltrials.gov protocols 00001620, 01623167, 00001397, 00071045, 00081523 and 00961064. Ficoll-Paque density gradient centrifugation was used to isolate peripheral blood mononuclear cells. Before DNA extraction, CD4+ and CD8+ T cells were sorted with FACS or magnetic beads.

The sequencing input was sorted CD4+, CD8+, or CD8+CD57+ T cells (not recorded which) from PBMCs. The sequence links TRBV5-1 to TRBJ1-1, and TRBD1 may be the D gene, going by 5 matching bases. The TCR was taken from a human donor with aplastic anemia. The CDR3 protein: CASSLDDGGNTEAFF. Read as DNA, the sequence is TGCGCCAGCAGCTTGGATGACGGGGGAAACACTGAAGCTTTCTTT.